Below are 6 T cell receptor beta chains sequenced from a single sample in a study of blood T cell repertoires in COVID-19. Produced via immunoSEQ multiplex PCR; TCRdb's table is partial and in-frame only. The table includes 85,000 to 100,000 clones, approximately 90% detected once. Source material: peripheral blood. The source of these receptors is a man between 60 and 75 years old with acute or convalescent COVID-19.

This sequence joins TRBV7-6 and TRBJ1-1; possible D gene TRBD1, 5 bases. The V and J ends lost 1 base and 2 bases respectively, with 14 bases between them. This CDR3 has 16 amino acids. Germline CDR1 and CDR2: SGHVS and FNYEAQ. The DNA for the CDR3 is TGTGCCAGCAGCTTAGGTTCCCAGGGCCTTAACACTGAAGCTTTCTTT. Protein sequence: CASSLGSQGLNTEAFF.

There are a few counts of this clone. The chain has TRBV2 and TRBJ1-4, with 9 bases lining up with TRBD1. CDR3 length equals 20 residues. V lost 4 bases, J lost 2 bases, and 17 bases stayed unmatched. Germline V gene lookup returns CDR1 SNHLY and CDR2 FYNNEI. The CDR3 loop reads CASSGQGQGFWMSTNEKLFF. The DNA for the CDR3 is TGTGCCAGCAGTGGTCAGGGACAGGGTTTTTGGATGTCGACTAATGAAAAACTGTTTTTT.

This chain joins TRBV4-2 and TRBJ2-5, with TRBD2 matching 8 bases. Germline loops: CDR1 LGHNA, CDR2 YNFKEQ. V shed 3 bases, J shed 3 bases, and the junction held 12 bases outside the gene matches. The CDR3 consists of 17 residues. The CDR3: CASSQERGTHMKETQYF. The CDR3 bases are TGTGCCAGCAGCCAGGAGCGGGGGACCCATATGAAAGAGACCCAGTACTTC.

This clone was counted between two and nine times. The chain has TRBV5-6 and TRBJ1-5; the D is unclear. V was trimmed by 4 bases and J by 4 bases, leaving 12 bases between them. Germline CDR1 SGHDT, CDR2 YYEEEE. The CDR3 loop spans 14 amino acids. CDR3 nucleotides: TGTGCCAGCAGCCCTCAGGCAGGAAATCAGCCCCAGCATTTT. Translating it yields CASSPQAGNQPQHF.

The chain recombines TRBV3-1 (or the pseudogene TRBV3-2) with TRBJ2-5; the match to TRBD1 covers 9 bases. The CDR3 is 15 amino acids. The V gene's germline CDR1 is LGHDT and CDR2 YNNKEL (reference sequence). Unmatched junction bases numbered 5, after V lost 6 bases and J lost 0 bases. The CDR3 sequence is CASRKTGGYQETQYF. CDR3 sequence (DNA): TGTGCCAGCAGAAAGACAGGGGGGTACCAAGAGACCCAGTACTTC.

V is TRBV19 and J is TRBJ2-2; the match to TRBD1 covers 7 bases. This CDR3 has 17 residues. Germline V gene data show CDR1 as LNHDA and CDR2 as SQIVND (reference sequence). V lost 3 bases to trimming and J lost 2 bases; unmatched junction nucleotides: 9. CDR3 DNA sequence: TGTGCCAGTAGTATTTCCGGACAGGTGGGAAACACCGGGGAGCTGTTTTTT. Encoded protein: CASSISGQVGNTGELFF.